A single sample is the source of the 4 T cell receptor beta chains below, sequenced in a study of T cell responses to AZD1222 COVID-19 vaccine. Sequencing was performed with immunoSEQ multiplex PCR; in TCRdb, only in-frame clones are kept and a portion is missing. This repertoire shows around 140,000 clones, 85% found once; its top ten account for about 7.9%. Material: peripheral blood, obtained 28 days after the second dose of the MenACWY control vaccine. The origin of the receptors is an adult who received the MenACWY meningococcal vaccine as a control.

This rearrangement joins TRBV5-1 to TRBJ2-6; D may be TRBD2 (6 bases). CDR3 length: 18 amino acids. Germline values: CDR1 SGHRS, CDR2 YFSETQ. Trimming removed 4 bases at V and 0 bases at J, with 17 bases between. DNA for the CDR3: TGCGCCAGCAGCGGGGTAGGAGGGCAAAACTCTGGGGCCAACGTCCTGACTTTC. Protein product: CASSGVGGQNSGANVLTF. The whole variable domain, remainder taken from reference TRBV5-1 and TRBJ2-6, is KAGVTQTPRYLIKTRGQQVTLSCSPISGHRSVSWYQQTPGQGLQFLFEYFSETQRNKGNFPGRFSGRQFSNSRSEMNVSTLELGDSALYLCASSGVGGQNSGANVLTFGAGSRLTVL.

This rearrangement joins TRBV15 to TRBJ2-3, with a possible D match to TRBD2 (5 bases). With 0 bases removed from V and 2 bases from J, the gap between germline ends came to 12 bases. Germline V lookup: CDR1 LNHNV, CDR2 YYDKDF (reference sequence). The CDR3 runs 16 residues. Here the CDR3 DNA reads TGTGCCACCAGCAGAGATGAGAGGGCTACCACAGATACGCAGTATTTT. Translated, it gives CATSRDERATTDTQYF.

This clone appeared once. The CDR3, as DNA: TGTGCCAGCAGCGAACAGGTGATCTCTGGGGCCAACGTCCTGACTTTC. Its protein is CASSEQVISGANVLTF. The rearrangement links TRBV28 to TRBJ2-6, with TRBD1 as a possible D gene (5 bases). The CDR3 extends over 16 amino acids. Germline lookup yields CDR1 MDHEN and CDR2 SYDVKM. V lost 6 bases and J lost 0, with 12 bases in between.

Written as DNA, the CDR3 is TGTGCCAGCGGACAGGGGTTGGACCTCCATGGCTACACCTTC. Translated: CASGQGLDLHGYTF. The rearrangement joins TRBV6-4 to TRBJ1-2, with 9 bases aligning to TRBD1. The CDR3 has 14 residues. V lost 8 bases to trimming and J lost 6 bases; unmatched junction nucleotides: 10. Looked up from germline, CDR1 is MRHNA and CDR2 is SNTAGT.